Each of the 16 T cell receptor beta chains below was sequenced from the same sample in a study of T cells in Graves' hyperthyroidism and ophthalmopathy. What was amplified from RNA transcripts were TCR beta CDR3 regions. TCR CDR3 regions were first amplified by RT-PCR with HTBI primers. Each CDR3 protein is one row after TCRdb ran MiXCR on the multiplex PCR reads. The table records fewer than 450,000 distinct CDR3 sequences, roughly 20% of them present only once. Sequencing was performed on blood. Source of these receptors: a man aged 18 to 35 with Graves' ophthalmopathy.

This clonotype was counted ten times or more. The CDR3 sequence is CASSEEVTGAGEAFF. The DNA of the CDR3 is TGTGCCAGCAGTGAAGAGGTGACAGGGGCAGGTGAAGCTTTCTTT. V gene TRBV6-1 combines with J gene TRBJ1-1, with TRBD1 matching 8 bases. CDR3 length equals 15 residues. CDR1 and CDR2 (germline): MNHNS, SASEGT. Germline trimming cut 1 base from V and 7 bases from J; bases unmatched to any gene: 8.

This clonotype was counted only a few times. The rearrangement links TRBV19 to TRBJ2-1, with 8 bases aligning to TRBD2. Per the germline V gene, CDR1 is LNHDA and CDR2 is SQIVND (reference sequence). There are 16 residues in the CDR3. The V gene end was trimmed by 3 bases and the J gene end by 5 bases; junction bases not matched to a gene: 9. The CDR3 sequence: CASSIDRGGTHNEQFF. The CDR3 DNA sequence: TGTGCCAGTAGTATTGATCGGGGGGGGACTCACAATGAGCAGTTCTTC.

This clonotype has at least ten counts. The chain combines TRBV7-9 with TRBJ1-5; 7 bases fit TRBD1. V was pared by 1 base and J by 0 bases, with 9 bases of the junction left unmatched. The germline V gene has CDR1 SEHNR and CDR2 FQNEAQ (reference sequence). The CDR3 consists of 18 residues. CDR3 DNA: TGTGCCAGCAGCTTAGTTAGTGGGACAGATCATAGCAATCAGCCCCAGCATTTT. Translating gives CASSLVSGTDHSNQPQHF.

The sample holds many counts of this clonotype. The chain joins TRBV12-3 or TRBV12-4 to TRBJ1-6, with D hard to call. The ends were cut back, 2 bases at V and 8 bases at J, with 13 bases in the middle. This CDR3 spans 15 amino acids. The CDR3, as DNA: TGTGCCAGCAGTTTATTCCTAGGGATTGATTCACCCCTCCACTTT. It codes for CASSLFLGIDSPLHF.

This chain connects TRBV19 to TRBJ2-1; 9 bases map to TRBD2. The CDR3 covers 17 residues. From germline, CDR1 is LNHDA and CDR2 SQIVND (reference sequence). V was clipped by 4 bases and J by 1 base; unmatched bases: 8. CDR3 sequence (DNA): TGTGCCAGTAGTAGAAGCGGGGGGTCCTCTTCCTACAATGAGCAGTTCTTC. Encoded protein: CASSRSGGSSSYNEQFF.

This clonotype has only a few counts. The chain links TRBV10-1 to TRBJ1-2, with a weak D call TRBD1 (5 bases). Germline V gene data show CDR1 as WNHNN and CDR2 as SYGVQD (reference sequence). This CDR3 has 14 amino acids. V was pared by 6 bases and J by 5 bases, with 16 bases between. In nucleotides, the CDR3 is TGCGCCAGCAGCCCTGCGGGGGTTCAGTATGGCTACACCTTC. This sequence encodes CASSPAGVQYGYTF.

This clonotype was counted at least ten times. The gene calls are TRBV5-5 and TRBJ1-2, with 7 bases that match TRBD1. CDR1 is SGHKS, CDR2 YYEKEE, per germline (reference sequence). This CDR3 comprises 12 residues. V lost 4 bases, J lost 10 bases, and 7 bases stayed unmatched. The CDR3 nucleotides are TGTGCCAGCAGCCTGATCGACAGGGCCTACACCTTC. This translates into CASSLIDRAYTF.

V usage is TRBV9 and J usage is TRBJ1-1; the D is unclear. With 0 bases removed from V and 0 bases from J, the gap between germline ends came to 9 bases. CDR1 is SGDLS, CDR2 YYNGEE, per germline. The CDR3 spans 15 residues. For the CDR3, the DNA is TGTGCCAGCAGCGTAGGAGTACAGATGAACACTGAAGCTTTCTTT. Its translation is CASSVGVQMNTEAFF.

This clonotype has a count of ten or more. V usage is TRBV3-1 and J usage is TRBJ1-1; D might be TRBD1 (6 bases). CDR1 and CDR2 (germline): LGHDT, YNNKEL (reference sequence). CDR3 length: 15 residues. V lost 4 bases and J 6 bases, leaving 18 bases between the germline ends. Here the CDR3 reads CASSPPTGLTAEAFF. In DNA, the CDR3 is TGTGCCAGCAGCCCGCCTACAGGGTTAACTGCTGAAGCTTTCTTT.

The chain couples TRBV18 to TRBJ2-5; D is unresolved. Germline CDR1 is KGHSH and CDR2 is LQKENI. The CDR3 consists of 12 residues. Between the trimmed V and J ends, which lost 4 bases and 4 bases, there was a span of 7 bases. The CDR3 loop reads CASSLRAETQYF. CDR3 sequence (DNA): TGTGCCAGCTCACTAAGGGCAGAGACCCAGTACTTC.

This chain joins TRBV18 and TRBJ1-2; 11 positions agree with TRBD1. The CDR3 is 14 residues long. Trimming at V came to 6 bases and at J to 8 bases, leaving 8 bases not matched to a gene. Germline lookup yields CDR1 KGHSH and CDR2 LQKENI. The CDR3 region has the DNA TGTGCCAGCTCCGTGGACAGGGGGCTTGTCGGCTACACCTTC. Amino acids: CASSVDRGLVGYTF.

The chain has TRBV10-3 and TRBJ2-3, with D tentatively TRBD1 or TRBD2 (5 bases each). CDR3 length equals 16 residues. Germline lookup yields CDR1 ENHRY and CDR2 SYGVKD. The V end was cut by 7 bases, the J end by 0 bases, with 17 bases between. DNA for the CDR3: TGTGCCATCAAAGAGAGCCCCGGGGCTAGCACAGATACGCAGTATTTT. Translated, it gives CAIKESPGASTDTQYF.

The gene calls are TRBV7-3 and TRBJ2-1; tentatively, D is TRBD2 (6 bases). Germline V lookup: CDR1 SGHTA, CDR2 FQGTGA. The CDR3 covers 20 residues. Trimming removed 5 bases from V and 2 bases from J, with 28 bases in between. CDR3 protein: CASSPYRDSTGSITYNEQFF. The CDR3, as DNA: TGTGCCAGCAGCCCTTACCGGGACTCCACTGGGTCCATAACCTACAATGAGCAGTTCTTC.

This rearrangement joins TRBV9 to TRBJ2-3; 10 bases line up with TRBD2. J lost 2 bases, V lost 2 bases, and 11 bases had no gene match. The V gene's germline CDR1 is SGDLS and CDR2 YYNGEE. The CDR3 contains 18 residues. CDR3: CASSVGGGSGGLTDTQYF. The CDR3 region has the DNA TGTGCCAGCAGCGTGGGGGGGGGTAGCGGGGGGCTCACAGATACGCAGTATTTT.

In its sample, this clonotype was seen many times. The genes are TRBV12-5 and TRBJ2-2; D might be TRBD1 (5 bases). The CDR3 length is 15 residues. Between the trimmed V and J ends, which lost 0 bases and 4 bases, there was a span of 9 bases. Germline loops: CDR1 LGHNT, CDR2 FRNRAP. The CDR3 region is CASGLVTRATGELFF. The CDR3 nucleotides are TGTGCTAGTGGTTTGGTAACCAGGGCCACCGGGGAGCTGTTTTTT.

This clonotype was seen many times. The chain is built from TRBV7-3 and TRBJ2-3; 12 positions match TRBD2. Trimming at V came to 5 bases and at J to 3 bases, leaving 6 bases not matched to a gene. Germline V gene lookup returns CDR1 SGHTA and CDR2 FQGTGA. The CDR3 contains 16 residues. CDR3 bases: TGTGCCAGCAGCCCTCGACTAGCGGGGGAGACAGATACGCAGTATTTT. Translation gives CASSPRLAGETDTQYF.